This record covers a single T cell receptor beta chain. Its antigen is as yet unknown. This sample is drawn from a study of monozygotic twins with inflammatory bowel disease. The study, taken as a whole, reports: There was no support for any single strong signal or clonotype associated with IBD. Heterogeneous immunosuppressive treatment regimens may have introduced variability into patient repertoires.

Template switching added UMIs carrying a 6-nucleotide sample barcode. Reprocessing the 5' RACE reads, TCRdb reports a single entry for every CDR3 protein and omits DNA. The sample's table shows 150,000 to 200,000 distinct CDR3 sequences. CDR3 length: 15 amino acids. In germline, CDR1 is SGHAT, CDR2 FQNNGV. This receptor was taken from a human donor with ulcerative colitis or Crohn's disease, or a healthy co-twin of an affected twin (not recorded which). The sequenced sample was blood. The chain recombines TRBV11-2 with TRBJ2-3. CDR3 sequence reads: CASSLRGSSTDTQYF.